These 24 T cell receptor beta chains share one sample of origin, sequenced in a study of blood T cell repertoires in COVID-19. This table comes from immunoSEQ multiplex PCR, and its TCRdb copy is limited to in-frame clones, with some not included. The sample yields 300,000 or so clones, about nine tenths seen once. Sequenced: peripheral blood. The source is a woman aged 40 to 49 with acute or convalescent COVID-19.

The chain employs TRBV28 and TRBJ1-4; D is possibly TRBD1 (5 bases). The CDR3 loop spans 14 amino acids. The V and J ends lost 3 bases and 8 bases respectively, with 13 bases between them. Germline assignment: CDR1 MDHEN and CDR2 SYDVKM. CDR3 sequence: CASSFQQGFEKLFF. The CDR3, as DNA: TGTGCCAGCAGTTTTCAGCAGGGATTCGAAAAACTGTTTTTT.

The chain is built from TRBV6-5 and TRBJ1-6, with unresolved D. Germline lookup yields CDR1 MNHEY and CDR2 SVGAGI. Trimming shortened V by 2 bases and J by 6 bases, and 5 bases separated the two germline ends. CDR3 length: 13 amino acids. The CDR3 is CASSYHSNSPLHF. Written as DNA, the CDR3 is TGTGCCAGCAGTTACCACAGTAATTCACCCCTCCACTTT.

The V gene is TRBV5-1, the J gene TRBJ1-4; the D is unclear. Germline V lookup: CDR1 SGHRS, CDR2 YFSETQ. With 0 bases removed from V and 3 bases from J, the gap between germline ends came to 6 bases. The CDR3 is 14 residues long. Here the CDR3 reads CASSLGLPNEKLFF. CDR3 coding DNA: TGCGCCAGCAGCTTGGGTCTTCCTAATGAAAAACTGTTTTTT. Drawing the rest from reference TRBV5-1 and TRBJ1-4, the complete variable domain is KAGVTQTPRYLIKTRGQQVTLSCSPISGHRSVSWYQQTPGQGLQFLFEYFSETQRNKGNFPGRFSGRQFSNSRSEMNVSTLELGDSALYLCASSLGLPNEKLFFGSGTQLSVL.

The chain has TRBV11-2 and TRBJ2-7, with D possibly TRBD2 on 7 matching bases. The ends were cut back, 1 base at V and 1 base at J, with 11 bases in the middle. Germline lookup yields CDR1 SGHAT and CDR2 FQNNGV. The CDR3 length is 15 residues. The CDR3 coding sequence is TGTGCCAGCAGCTTAGTAGGGGGGGGGTCCTACGAGCAGTACGTC. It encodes CASSLVGGGSYEQYV.

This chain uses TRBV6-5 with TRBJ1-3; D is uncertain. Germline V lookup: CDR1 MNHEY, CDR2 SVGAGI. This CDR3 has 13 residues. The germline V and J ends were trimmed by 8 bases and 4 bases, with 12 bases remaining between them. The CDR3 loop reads CASQGAGGNTIYF. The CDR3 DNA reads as TGTGCCAGCCAAGGCGCGGGGGGAAACACCATATATTTT.

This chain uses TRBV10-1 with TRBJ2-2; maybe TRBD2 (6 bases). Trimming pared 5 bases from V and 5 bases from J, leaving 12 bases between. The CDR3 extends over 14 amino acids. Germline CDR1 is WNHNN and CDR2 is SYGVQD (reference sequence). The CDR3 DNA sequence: TGCGCCAGCAGTTTCGAGGGACTGACCGGGGAGCTGTTTTTT. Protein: CASSFEGLTGELFF.

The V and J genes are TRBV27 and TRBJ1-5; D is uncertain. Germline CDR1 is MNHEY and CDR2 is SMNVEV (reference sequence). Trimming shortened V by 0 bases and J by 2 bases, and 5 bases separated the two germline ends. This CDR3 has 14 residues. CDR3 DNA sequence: TGTGCCAGCAGTTTATCGAGAGGCAATCAGCCCCAGCATTTT. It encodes CASSLSRGNQPQHF.

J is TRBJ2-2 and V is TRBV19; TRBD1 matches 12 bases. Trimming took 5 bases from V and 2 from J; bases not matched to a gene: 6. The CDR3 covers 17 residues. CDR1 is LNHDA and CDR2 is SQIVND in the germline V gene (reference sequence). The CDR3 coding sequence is TGTGCCAGTAGTCCTGGGACAGGGGGCGGTAACACCGGGGAGCTGTTTTTT. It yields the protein CASSPGTGGGNTGELFF.

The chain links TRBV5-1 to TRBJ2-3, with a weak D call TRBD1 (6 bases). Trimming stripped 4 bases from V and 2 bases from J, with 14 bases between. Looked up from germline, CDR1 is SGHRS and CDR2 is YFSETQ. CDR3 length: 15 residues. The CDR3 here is CASSIGQTVTDTQYF. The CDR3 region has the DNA TGCGCCAGCAGCATCGGACAGACAGTCACAGATACGCAGTATTTT.

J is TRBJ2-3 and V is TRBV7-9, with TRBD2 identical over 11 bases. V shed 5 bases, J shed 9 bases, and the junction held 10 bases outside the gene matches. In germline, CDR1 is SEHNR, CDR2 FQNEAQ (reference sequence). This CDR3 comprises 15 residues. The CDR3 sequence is CASSPPGTSGGTQYF. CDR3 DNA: TGTGCCAGCAGCCCGCCCGGGACTAGCGGAGGAACGCAGTATTTT. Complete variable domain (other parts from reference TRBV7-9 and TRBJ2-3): DTGVSQNPRHKITKRGQNVTFRCDPISEHNRLYWYRQTLGQGPEFLTYFQNEAQLEKSRLLSDRFSAERPKGSFSTLEIQRTEQGDSAMYLCASSPPGTSGGTQYFGPGTRLTVL.

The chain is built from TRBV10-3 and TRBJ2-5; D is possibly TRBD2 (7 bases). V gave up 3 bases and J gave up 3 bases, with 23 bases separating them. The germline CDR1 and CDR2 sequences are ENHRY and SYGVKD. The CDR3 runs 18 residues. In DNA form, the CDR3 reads TGTGCCATCAGTGATCGAGTTAGAGGGGGGGGGCTGGAAGAGACCCAGTACTTC. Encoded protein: CAISDRVRGGGLEETQYF.

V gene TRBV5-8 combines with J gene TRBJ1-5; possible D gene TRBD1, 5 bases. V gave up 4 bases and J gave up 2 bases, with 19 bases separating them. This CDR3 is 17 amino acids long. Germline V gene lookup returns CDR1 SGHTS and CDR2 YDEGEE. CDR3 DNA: TGTGCCAGCAGCCCGCGACAGAGTTTAGGGGGCAATCAGCCCCAGCATTTT. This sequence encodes CASSPRQSLGGNQPQHF. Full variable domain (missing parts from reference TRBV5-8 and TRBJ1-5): EAGVTQSPTHLIKTRGQQATLRCSPISGHTSVYWYQQALGLGLQFLLWYDEGEERNRGNFPPRFSGRQFPNYSSELNVNALELEDSALYLCASSPRQSLGGNQPQHFGDGTRLSIL.

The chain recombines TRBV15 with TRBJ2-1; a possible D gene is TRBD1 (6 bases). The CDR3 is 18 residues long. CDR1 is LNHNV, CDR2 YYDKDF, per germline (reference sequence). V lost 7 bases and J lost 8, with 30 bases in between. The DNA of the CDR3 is TGTGCCACCATCTCACCATCTCTCCAGGGGATTAAAGGTGATGAGCAGTTCTTC. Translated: CATISPSLQGIKGDEQFF.

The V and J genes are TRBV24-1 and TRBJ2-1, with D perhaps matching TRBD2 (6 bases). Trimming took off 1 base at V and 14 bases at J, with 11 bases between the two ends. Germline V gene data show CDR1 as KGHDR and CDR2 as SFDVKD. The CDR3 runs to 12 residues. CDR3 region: CATSDFVGGEFF. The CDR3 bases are TGTGCCACCAGTGATTTCGTAGGAGGGGAGTTCTTC.

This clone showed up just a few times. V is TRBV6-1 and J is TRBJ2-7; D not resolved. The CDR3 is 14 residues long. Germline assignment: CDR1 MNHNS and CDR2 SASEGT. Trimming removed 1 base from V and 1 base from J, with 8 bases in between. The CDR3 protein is CASSEDLPSYEQYV. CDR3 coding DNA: TGTGCCAGCAGTGAAGATCTTCCGTCCTACGAGCAGTACGTC.

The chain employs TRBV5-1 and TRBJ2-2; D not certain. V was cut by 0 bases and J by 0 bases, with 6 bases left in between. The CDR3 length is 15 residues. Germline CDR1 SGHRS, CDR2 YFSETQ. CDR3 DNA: TGCGCCAGCAGCTTGGGGGCTACGAACACCGGGGAGCTGTTTTTT. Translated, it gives CASSLGATNTGELFF.

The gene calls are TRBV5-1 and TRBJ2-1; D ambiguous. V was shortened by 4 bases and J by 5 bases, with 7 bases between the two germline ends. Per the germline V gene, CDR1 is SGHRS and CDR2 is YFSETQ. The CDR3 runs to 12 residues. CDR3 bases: TGCGCCAGCAGCCAAGGAGACAATGAGCAGTTCTTC. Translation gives CASSQGDNEQFF. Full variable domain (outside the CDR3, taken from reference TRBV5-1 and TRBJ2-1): KAGVTQTPRYLIKTRGQQVTLSCSPISGHRSVSWYQQTPGQGLQFLFEYFSETQRNKGNFPGRFSGRQFSNSRSEMNVSTLELGDSALYLCASSQGDNEQFFGPGTRLTVL.

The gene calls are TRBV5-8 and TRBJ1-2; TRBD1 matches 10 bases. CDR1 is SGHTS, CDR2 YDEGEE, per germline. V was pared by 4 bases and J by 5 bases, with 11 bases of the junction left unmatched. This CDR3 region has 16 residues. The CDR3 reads CASSLVSGTGVYGYTF. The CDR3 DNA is TGTGCCAGCAGCCTCGTTTCCGGGACAGGGGTGTATGGCTACACCTTC.

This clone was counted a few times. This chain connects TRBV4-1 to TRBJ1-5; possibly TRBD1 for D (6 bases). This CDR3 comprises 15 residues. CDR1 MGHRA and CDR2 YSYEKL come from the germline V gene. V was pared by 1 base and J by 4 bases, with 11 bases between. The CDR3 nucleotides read TGCGCCAGCAGCCAAGCCTGGACAGCTAATCAGCCCCAGCATTTT. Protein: CASSQAWTANQPQHF.

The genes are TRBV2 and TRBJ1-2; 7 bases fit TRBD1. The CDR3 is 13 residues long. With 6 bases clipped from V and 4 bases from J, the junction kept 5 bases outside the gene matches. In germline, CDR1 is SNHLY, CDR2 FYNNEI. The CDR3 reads CASSGGQTYGYTF. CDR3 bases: TGTGCCAGCAGCGGGGGACAGACCTATGGCTACACCTTC.

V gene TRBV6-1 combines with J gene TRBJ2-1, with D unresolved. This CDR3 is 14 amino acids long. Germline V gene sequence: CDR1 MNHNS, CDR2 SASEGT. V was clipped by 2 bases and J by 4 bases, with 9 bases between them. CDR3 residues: CASSELAAYNEQFF. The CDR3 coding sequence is TGTGCCAGCAGTGAACTGGCGGCGTACAATGAGCAGTTCTTC.

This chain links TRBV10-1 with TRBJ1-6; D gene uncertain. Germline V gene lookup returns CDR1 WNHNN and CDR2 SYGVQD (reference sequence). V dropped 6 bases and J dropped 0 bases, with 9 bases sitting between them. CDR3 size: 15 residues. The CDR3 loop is CASSKSSSYNSPLHF. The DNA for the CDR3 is TGCGCCAGCAGCAAGAGTAGCTCCTATAATTCACCCCTCCACTTT.

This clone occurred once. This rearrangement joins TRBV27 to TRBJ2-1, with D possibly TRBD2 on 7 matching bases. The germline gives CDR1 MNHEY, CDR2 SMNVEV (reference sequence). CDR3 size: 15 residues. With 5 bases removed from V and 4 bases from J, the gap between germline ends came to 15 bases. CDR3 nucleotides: TGTGCCAGCAGTGTAAACGGGGGGCCTTACAATGAGCAGTTCTTC. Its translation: CASSVNGGPYNEQFF.

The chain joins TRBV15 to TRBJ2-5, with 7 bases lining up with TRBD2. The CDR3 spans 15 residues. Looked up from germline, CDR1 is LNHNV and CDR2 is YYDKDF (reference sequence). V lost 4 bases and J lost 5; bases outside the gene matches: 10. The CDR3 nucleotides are TGTGCCACCAGCATCTATCGGGGAGGGCAGGAGACCCAGTACTTC. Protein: CATSIYRGGQETQYF.